The 3 T cell receptor beta chains below were found in one sample sequenced in a study of early T cells in non-severe SARS-CoV-2 infection. Each CDR3 protein is one row after TCRdb ran MiXCR on the 5' RACE reads. The table lists some 96,000 distinct CDR3 sequences, 15% of them singletons. Sequencing was done on a sample of whole blood. These receptors originate from an adult who was a healthcare worker with PCR-confirmed SARS-CoV-2 infection or an uninfected control (not recorded which).

The chain uses TRBV11-2 and TRBJ2-3, with 8 bases fitting TRBD2. The CDR3 covers 16 residues. Per germline, CDR1 SGHAT and CDR2 FQNNGV. The V and J ends lost 0 bases and 5 bases, in that order; junction bases with no gene match: 7. The CDR3 is CASSLDPVAGLDTQYF. Here the CDR3 DNA reads TGTGCCAGCAGCTTAGATCCGGTAGCGGGATTAGATACGCAGTATTTT.

The chain employs TRBV7-9 and TRBJ1-1; D uncertain. Germline V gives CDR1 SEHNR, CDR2 FQNEAQ (reference sequence). The CDR3 runs to 13 residues. The ends were cut back, 1 base at V and 0 bases at J, with 3 bases in the middle. CDR3 amino acids: CASSLDLNTEAFF. The DNA for the CDR3 is TGTGCCAGCAGCTTAGATTTGAACACTGAAGCTTTCTTT.

The rearrangement joins TRBV28 to TRBJ1-5; D unclear. Germline V CDR1 and CDR2: MDHEN, SYDVKM. V gave up 11 bases and J gave up 7 bases, with 15 bases separating them. This CDR3 region has 12 residues. CDR3 nucleotides: TGTGCCGGCCTAAGGGCATCCCAGCCCCAGCATTTT. Encoded protein: CAGLRASQPQHF.